This TCR beta chain was sequenced during a study of OX40 agonist ivuxolimab in advanced cancers. Study information: The dose-escalation cohort was roughly 83% male, with a mean age of about 58 years, ranging roughly 23 to 85.

In the case of this clone: What it binds is not known.

Broader study findings: Relative to CD4+ cells, CD8+ T cells on average had more expanded clones. CD4+ and CD8+ blood T cells expanded clonally by week 6 at 0.1 to 3.0 mg/kg.

TCRdb's table, derived via immunoSEQ multiplex PCR, lists solely in-frame clones and lacks some. The sample holds some 70,000 clones; 84% are singletons and the top ten take over 0.95%. CDR1 and CDR2 (germline): SGHRS, YFSETQ. The ends were cut back, 1 base at V and 7 bases at J, with 15 bases in the middle. The CDR3 length is 14 residues. The genes are TRBV5-1 and TRBJ2-7; a weak D match, TRBD1 (5 bases). The clonotype originates from an adult with an advanced solid tumor such as melanoma, head and neck, liver or kidney cancer. The sample in question was CD4+ or CD8+ T cells sorted from blood, obtained in a trial of the OX40 agonist ivuxolimab. The DNA for the CDR3 is TGCGCCAGCAGCTTGAATCCAGGGATCGAGGAGCAGTACTTC. Residues: CASSLNPGIEEQYF.